Only a few counts were recorded for the clone carrying this T cell receptor (beta chain). Its antigen is undetermined. These data are taken from a study of blood T cells in healthy people across ages. Study observations and caveats: The lack of PBMC sorting stopped any conclusive naive versus antigen-experienced comparison. Both naive CD4+ cell counts and diversity were greater in long-lived donors than in aged donors.

Germline V lookup: CDR1 SQVTM, CDR2 ANQGSEA. The CDR3 runs to 12 residues. Deletions cut 7 bases from V and 3 bases from J, with 10 bases between. A second PCR of 7 to 11 cycles used a sample-barcoded 5' primer and a J-beta primer mix. Using its own MiXCR run on the 5' RACE reads, TCRdb lists one record per CDR3 protein. The sample records some 290,000 distinct CDR3 sequences, 25% to 30% being singletons. The individuals who served as donors were healthy Caucasians living in Russia, aged about 6 to 100. The clonotype originates from a woman in her sixties or seventies in good health. The J gene is TRBJ2-1, the V gene TRBV29-1, with a weak D call TRBD2 (6 bases). The sequenced material came from blood. The CDR3 bases are TGCAGCGATGGGACTGACTACAATGAGCAGTTCTTC. This translates into CSDGTDYNEQFF.